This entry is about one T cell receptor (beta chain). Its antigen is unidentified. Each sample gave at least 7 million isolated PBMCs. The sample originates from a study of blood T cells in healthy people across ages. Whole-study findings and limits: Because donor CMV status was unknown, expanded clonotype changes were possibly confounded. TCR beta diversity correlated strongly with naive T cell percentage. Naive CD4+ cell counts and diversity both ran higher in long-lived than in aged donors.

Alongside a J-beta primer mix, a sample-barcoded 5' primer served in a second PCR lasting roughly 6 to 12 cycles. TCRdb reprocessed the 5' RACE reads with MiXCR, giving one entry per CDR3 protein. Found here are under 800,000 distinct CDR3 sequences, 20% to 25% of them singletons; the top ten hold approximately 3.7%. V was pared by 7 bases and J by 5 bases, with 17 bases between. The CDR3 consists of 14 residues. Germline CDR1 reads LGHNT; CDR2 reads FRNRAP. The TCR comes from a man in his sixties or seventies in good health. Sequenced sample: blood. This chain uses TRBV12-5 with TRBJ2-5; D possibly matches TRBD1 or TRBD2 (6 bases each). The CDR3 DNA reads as TGTGCTAGTGCCCCCGGGGGCGCAAAGGAGACCCAGTACTTC. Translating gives CASAPGGAKETQYF.